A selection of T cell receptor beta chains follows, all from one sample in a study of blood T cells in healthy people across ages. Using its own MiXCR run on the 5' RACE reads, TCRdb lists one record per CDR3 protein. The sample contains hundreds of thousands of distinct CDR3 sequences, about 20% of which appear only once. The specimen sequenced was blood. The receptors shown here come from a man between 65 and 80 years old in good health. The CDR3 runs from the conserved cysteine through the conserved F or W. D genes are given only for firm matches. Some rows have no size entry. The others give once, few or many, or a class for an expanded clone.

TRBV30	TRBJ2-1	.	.	CALEPGALGNEQFF	TGTGCCCTGGAGCCGGGGGCTCTAGGAAATGAGCAGTTCTTC
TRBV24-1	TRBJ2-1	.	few	CATSDSPNEQFF	TGTGCCACCAGTGATTCCCCGAATGAGCAGTTCTTC
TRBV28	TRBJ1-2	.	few	CASSGWQGKGGYTF	TGTGCCAGCAGTGGGTGGCAGGGGAAAGGTGGCTACACCTTC
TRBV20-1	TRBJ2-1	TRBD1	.	CSAAQGQFYNEQFF	TGCAGTGCTGCACAGGGGCAATTCTACAATGAGCAGTTCTTC
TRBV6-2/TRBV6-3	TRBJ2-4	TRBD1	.	CASSYSRQGVNIQYF	TGTGCCAGCAGTTACTCCCGACAGGGAGTCAACATTCAGTACTTC
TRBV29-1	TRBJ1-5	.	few	CSVQGGSNQPQHF	TGCAGCGTTCAAGGGGGTAGCAATCAGCCCCAGCATTTT
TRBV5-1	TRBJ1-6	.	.	CASSVKEAVDNSPLHF	TGCGCCAGCAGCGTCAAAGAGGCGGTGGATAATTCACCCCTCCACTTT
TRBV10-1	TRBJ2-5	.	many	CASSEGGKETQYF	TGCGCCAGCAGTGAGGGCGGGAAAGAGACCCAGTACTTC
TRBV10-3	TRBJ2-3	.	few	CAVAKGVGTQYF	TGTGCCGTAGCCAAGGGGGTCGGCACGCAGTATTTT
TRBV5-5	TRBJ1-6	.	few	CASSLAGVTHRSPLHF	TGTGCCAGCAGCTTGGCAGGGGTTACCCACAGATCACCCCTCCACTTT
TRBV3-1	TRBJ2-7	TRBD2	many	CASSQDLLAGAYEQYF	TGTGCCAGCAGCCAAGATTTACTAGCGGGGGCCTACGAGCAGTACTTC
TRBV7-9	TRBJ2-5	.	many	CASSTTQETQYF	TGTGCCAGCAGCACCACCCAAGAGACCCAGTACTTC
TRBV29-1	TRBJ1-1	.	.	CSVSEGRKSTEAFF	TGCAGCGTTTCTGAAGGGAGAAAAAGCACTGAAGCTTTCTTT
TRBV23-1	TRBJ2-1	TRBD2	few	CASSRTSGSASEQFF	TGCGCCAGCAGCAGAACTAGCGGGAGTGCAAGTGAGCAGTTCTTC
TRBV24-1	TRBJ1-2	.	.	CATSRDLGGYGYTF	TGTGCCACCAGTCGGGACCTCGGTGGCTATGGCTACACCTTC
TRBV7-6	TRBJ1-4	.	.	CASRVRDSTNEKLFF	TGTGCCAGCAGGGTCCGGGACTCAACTAATGAAAAACTGTTTTTT
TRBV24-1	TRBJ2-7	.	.	CATSGERQEGRYF	TGTGCCACCAGTGGCGAACGGCAGGAGGGGCGGTACTTC
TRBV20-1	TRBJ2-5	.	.	CSVPPRVGVETQYF	TGCAGTGTCCCGCCTAGGGTGGGGGTGGAGACCCAGTACTTC
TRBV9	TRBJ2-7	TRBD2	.	CASSPTSGGVKEQYF	TGTGCCAGCAGCCCGACTAGCGGGGGCGTTAAAGAGCAGTACTTC
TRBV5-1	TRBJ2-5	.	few	CASSLWDTEETQYF	TGCGCCAGCAGCCTATGGGACACCGAAGAGACCCAGTACTTC
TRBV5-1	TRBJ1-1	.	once	CASSVAGDNTQAFF	TGCGCCAGCAGCGTCGCTGGGGATAACACTCAAGCTTTCTTT
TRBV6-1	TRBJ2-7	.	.	CASNDAGAYRSYEQYF	TGTGCCAGCAATGACGCCGGGGCCTACCGCTCCTACGAGCAGTACTTC
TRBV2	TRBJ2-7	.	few	CASKWQGAYEQYF	TGTGCCAGCAAATGGCAGGGCGCCTACGAGCAGTACTTC
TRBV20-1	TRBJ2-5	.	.	CSARDRGVRETQYF	TGCAGTGCTAGAGATCGCGGGGTCCGAGAGACCCAGTACTTC
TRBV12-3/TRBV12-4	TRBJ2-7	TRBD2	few	CASAGLAGGIYEQYF	TGTGCCAGCGCCGGACTAGCGGGGGGGATCTACGAGCAGTACTTC
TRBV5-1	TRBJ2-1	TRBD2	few	CASSLVFSGNNEQFF	TGCGCCAGCAGCTTGGTGTTTAGCGGGAACAATGAGCAGTTCTTC
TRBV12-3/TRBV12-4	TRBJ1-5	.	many	CASSLEEHQPQHF	TGTGCCAGCAGTTTAGAAGAGCATCAGCCCCAGCATTTT
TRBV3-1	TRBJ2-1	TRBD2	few	CASSQWGTSGNEQFF	TGTGCCAGCAGCCAATGGGGGACTAGCGGTAATGAGCAGTTCTTC
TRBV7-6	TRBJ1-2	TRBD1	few	CASSSTTGNYGYTF	TGTGCCAGCAGTTCGACGACAGGGAACTATGGCTACACCTTC
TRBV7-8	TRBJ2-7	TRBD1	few	CASSKDRESEQYF	TGTGCCAGCAGCAAAGACAGGGAAAGCGAGCAGTACTTC
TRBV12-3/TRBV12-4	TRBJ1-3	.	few	CASSLRGFGGNTIYF	TGTGCCAGCAGTCTTAGGGGGTTTGGTGGAAACACCATATATTTT
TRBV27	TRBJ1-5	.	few	CASRSGGDNQPQHF	TGTGCCAGCAGGTCTGGGGGGGACAATCAGCCCCAGCATTTT
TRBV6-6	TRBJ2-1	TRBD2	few	CASSYAGGLNEQFF	TGTGCCAGCAGTTATGCGGGAGGCTTGAATGAGCAGTTCTTC
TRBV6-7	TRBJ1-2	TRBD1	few	CASSSLDRGRMESPLAGYTF	TGTGCCAGCAGTTCTCTGGACAGGGGGCGAATGGAATCCCCACTTGCGGGCTACACCTTC
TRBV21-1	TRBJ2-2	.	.	CASTLNPGVGELFF	TGTGCCAGCACCCTAAACCCTGGGGTCGGGGAGCTGTTTTTT
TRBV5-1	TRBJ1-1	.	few	CASSLVPEQMNTEAFF	TGCGCCAGCAGCTTGGTTCCGGAGCAAATGAACACTGAAGCTTTCTTT
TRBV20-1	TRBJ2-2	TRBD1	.	CSARDWGQNTGALFF	TGCAGTGCTAGAGATTGGGGACAGAACACCGGGGCGCTGTTTTTT
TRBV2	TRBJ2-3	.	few	CASSGLQGGLDTDTQYF	TGTGCCAGCAGTGGCCTACAGGGAGGGCTAGACACAGATACGCAGTATTTT
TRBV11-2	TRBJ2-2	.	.	CASSSVTGTRHGELFF	TGTGCCAGCAGCTCGGTCACCGGGACCCGACACGGGGAGCTGTTTTTT
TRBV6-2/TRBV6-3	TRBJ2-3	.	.	CASSTIPSEVGSDTQYF	TGTGCCAGCTCAACGATTCCCAGCGAGGTTGGCTCAGATACGCAGTATTTT
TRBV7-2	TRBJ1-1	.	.	CANSFSQGGVGEAFF	TGTGCCAACAGCTTCTCCCAAGGGGGTGTTGGTGAAGCTTTCTTT
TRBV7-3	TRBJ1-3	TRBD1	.	CASSITGATGNTIYF	TGTGCCAGCAGCATCACAGGGGCCACTGGTAACACCATATATTTT
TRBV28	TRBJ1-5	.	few	CASNVPAQPQHF	TGTGCCAGCAACGTCCCGGCTCAGCCCCAGCATTTT